The 27 T cell receptor beta chains in this list originate from one sample, sequenced in a study of cytomegalovirus exposure and HLA in healthy donors. Primers: 60 Vbeta forward and 13 Jbeta reverse. The table came from immunoSEQ multiplex PCR; TCRdb's copy has only in-frame clones and leaves some out. The data show 160,000 or so clones, around 84% seen once. Specimen: PBMCs. These receptors all come from a male donor in good health and CMV-seropositive.

This clone was found a few times. V gene TRBV5-1 combines with J gene TRBJ1-5; 7 nucleotides match TRBD1. Germline assignment: CDR1 SGHRS and CDR2 YFSETQ. This CDR3 region has 15 residues. The V segment lost 5 bases and the J segment 4 bases; nucleotides outside the gene matches: 9. CDR3 region: CASSLGQAGNQPQHF. In nucleotides, the CDR3 is TGCGCCAGCAGTCTCGGACAGGCCGGTAATCAGCCCCAGCATTTT.

The chain employs TRBV13 and TRBJ1-6, with D unresolved. The CDR3 covers 13 residues. Trimming took off 5 bases at V and 7 bases at J, with 9 bases between the two ends. Germline CDR1 and CDR2: PRHDT and FYEKMQ (reference sequence). The CDR3 protein is CASSQYRNSPLHF. The CDR3 DNA reads as TGTGCCAGCAGCCAATACCGGAATTCACCCCTCCACTTT.

The V call is TRBV28, the J call TRBJ2-3; perhaps TRBD1 as D (6 bases). Trimming took off 5 bases at V and 2 bases at J, with 20 bases between the two ends. The germline V gene encodes CDR1 MDHEN and CDR2 SYDVKM. This CDR3 comprises 17 residues. The DNA of the CDR3 is TGTGCCAGCAGTACCCCGACAGGACTCGTCGACACAGATACGCAGTATTTT. Protein product: CASSTPTGLVDTDTQYF.

The J gene is TRBJ2-7, the V gene TRBV7-2, with 8 bases matching TRBD2. CDR3 length: 15 amino acids. Trimming removed 2 bases from V and 4 bases from J; junction bases left unmatched: 7. Per the germline V gene, CDR1 is SGHTA and CDR2 is FQGNSA. CDR3 coding DNA: TGTGCCAGCAGCTTATCAGCGGGAGATCAGTACGAGCAGTACTTC. Its translation: CASSLSAGDQYEQYF.

This clone was observed a handful of times. The chain couples TRBV28 to TRBJ2-1, with a tentative D call TRBD1 (5 bases). CDR3 length equals 12 residues. The V gene's germline CDR1 is MDHEN and CDR2 SYDVKM. The V end was cut by 7 bases, the J end by 4 bases, with 8 bases between. Here the CDR3 reads CASMGPYNEQFF. CDR3 nucleotide sequence: TGTGCCAGCATGGGGCCTTACAATGAGCAGTTCTTC.

The chain carries TRBV7-2 and TRBJ2-5, with no clear D. Near its end, the DNA agrees better with TRBJ2-7, so the J call may be wrong. Germline V gene lookup returns CDR1 SGHTA and CDR2 FQGNSA. The CDR3 has 12 residues. CDR3 loop: CASSLVPHEQYF. Here the CDR3 DNA reads TGTGCCAGCAGCTTAGTGCCCCACGAGCAGTACTTC.

This chain links TRBV7-9 with TRBJ2-6, with a possible D match to TRBD2 (5 bases). Deletions cut 3 bases from V and 0 bases from J, with 6 bases between. Germline V CDR1 and CDR2: SEHNR, FQNEAQ (reference sequence). This CDR3 comprises 15 residues. CDR3 residues: CASSFGDSGANVLTF. The DNA of the CDR3 is TGTGCCAGCAGCTTCGGGGACTCTGGGGCCAACGTCCTGACTTTC.

This clone occurred a few times. The chain couples TRBV9 to TRBJ1-4; D gene unclear. The V gene lost 3 bases and the J gene lost 2 bases, with 11 bases spanning the gap. CDR1 and CDR2 (germline): SGDLS, YYNGEE. This CDR3 spans 15 amino acids. The CDR3: CASSAQTGTNEKLFF. The CDR3 bases are TGTGCCAGCAGCGCCCAGACGGGGACTAATGAAAAACTGTTTTTT.

V usage is TRBV7-9 and J usage is TRBJ2-7; D is possibly TRBD2 (5 bases). V was shortened by 5 bases and J by 3 bases, with 14 bases between the two germline ends. CDR3 length equals 14 residues. The germline V gene has CDR1 SEHNR and CDR2 FQNEAQ (reference sequence). The CDR3 nucleotides read TGTGCCAGCAGCCCCGGGATGATGATCTACGAGCAGTACTTC. This gives the protein CASSPGMMIYEQYF.

Only a few counts were recorded for this clone. The genes are TRBV6-5 and TRBJ2-5; 8 nucleotides match TRBD2. V shed 8 bases, J shed 5 bases, and the junction held 13 bases outside the gene matches. Germline V gene lookup returns CDR1 MNHEY and CDR2 SVGAGI. The CDR3 is 15 residues long. The CDR3 region is CASLPRGGVRETQYF. Here the CDR3 DNA reads TGTGCCAGCCTCCCACGGGGGGGGGTCAGGGAGACCCAGTACTTC.

The chain is built from TRBV7-2 and TRBJ2-5; TRBD1 aligns across 9 bases. The better agreement between TRBJ2-7 and the DNA end casts doubt on the J call. CDR3 length equals 15 residues. Germline assignment: CDR1 SGHTA and CDR2 FQGNSA. The CDR3, as DNA: TGTGCCAGCAGCTTAGTCCGGACAGGGGCCTACGAGCAGTACTTC. This codes for CASSLVRTGAYEQYF.

This sequence joins TRBV7-2 and TRBJ1-3; 11 bases map to TRBD1. Germline values: CDR1 SGHTA, CDR2 FQGNSA. This CDR3 contains 18 residues. Trimming cost V 1 base and J 0 bases; bases outside gene matches: 5. The CDR3, as DNA: TGTGCCAGCAGCTTAGTAGGGGGACAGGGGGGCTCTGGAAACACCATATATTTT. It specifies CASSLVGGQGGSGNTIYF. The full variable domain, in which reference TRBV7-2 and TRBJ1-3 provide the parts outside the CDR3, is GAGVSQSPSNKVTEKGKDVELRCDPISGHTALYWYRQSLGQGLEFLIYFQGNSAPDKSGLPSDRFSAERTGGSVSTLTIQRTQQEDSAVYLCASSLVGGQGGSGNTIYFGEGSWLTVV.

Only one count was recorded for this clone. V usage is TRBV25-1 and J usage is TRBJ2-1, with TRBD2 matching 8 bases. Germline lookup yields CDR1 MGHDK and CDR2 SYGVNS. Losses at the gene ends were 6 bases for V and 8 bases for J; bases not matched to a gene: 15. CDR3 size: 16 residues. The CDR3 loop reads CASSRGSGSTWDEQFF. The CDR3 coding sequence is TGTGCCAGCAGCAGGGGAAGCGGGAGTACGTGGGATGAGCAGTTCTTC. Full variable domain (remainder filled in from reference TRBV25-1 and TRBJ2-1): EADIYQTPRYLVIGTGKKITLECSQTMGHDKMYWYQQDPGMELHLIHYSYGVNSTEKGDLSSESTVSRIRTEHFPLTLESARPSHTSQYLCASSRGSGSTWDEQFFGPGTRLTVL.

V usage is TRBV5-5 and J usage is TRBJ2-7; maybe TRBD2 (5 bases). The CDR3 length is 15 residues. Trimming removed 3 bases from V and 6 bases from J, with 19 bases in between. In germline, CDR1 is SGHKS, CDR2 YYEKEE (reference sequence). The CDR3 reads CASSSWIGGGGEQYF. The CDR3, as DNA: TGTGCCAGCAGCTCATGGATCGGCGGCGGAGGCGAGCAGTACTTC.

This clone was picked up a small number of times. The CDR3 bases are TGTGCCAGCTCGCAGTCGGGCACCGGGGAGCTGTTTTTT. Protein product: CASSQSGTGELFF. The chain carries TRBV9 and TRBJ2-2; D unresolved. Germline lookup yields CDR1 SGDLS and CDR2 YYNGEE. The CDR3 totals 13 residues. Trimming shortened V by 7 bases and J by 4 bases, and 11 bases separated the two germline ends.

The V gene is TRBV29-1, the J gene TRBJ2-5; D might be TRBD1 (5 bases). The CDR3 totals 13 residues. Per germline, CDR1 SQVTM and CDR2 ANQGSEA. Trimming took off 8 bases at V and 0 bases at J, with 13 bases between the two ends. Here the CDR3 reads CSIGAGNQETQYF. CDR3 coding DNA: TGCAGCATAGGGGCCGGAAACCAAGAGACCCAGTACTTC. Full variable domain (rest looked up from reference TRBV29-1 and TRBJ2-5): SAVISQKPSRDICQRGTSLTIQCQVDSQVTMMFWYRQQPGQSLTLIATANQGSEATYESGFVIDKFPISRPNLTFSTLTVSNMSPEDSSIYLCSIGAGNQETQYFGPGTRLLVL.

As concerns this clone: The junction differs from germline at one of its ends, possibly a read error. The chain carries TRBV19 and TRBJ2-6; perhaps TRBD1 as D (5 bases). Germline CDR1 reads LNHDA; CDR2 reads SQIVND (reference sequence). CDR3 length equals 14 residues. The CDR3 reads CASSLRAGANGLTF. CDR3 coding DNA: TGTGCCAGTAGTCTCAGGGCTGGGGCCAACGGCCTGACTTTC. Supplemented by reference TRBV19 and TRBJ2-6, the full variable domain reads DGGITQSPKYLFRKEGQNVTLSCEQNLNHDAMYWYRQDPGQGLRLIYYSQIVNDFQKGDIAEGYSVSREKKESFPLTVTSAQKNPTAFYLCASSLRAGANGLTFGAGSRLTVL.

The genes are TRBV9 and TRBJ1-3; possible D gene TRBD1, 6 bases. The CDR3 totals 18 residues. Between the trimmed V and J ends, which lost 4 bases and 0 bases, there was a span of 20 bases. In germline, CDR1 is SGDLS, CDR2 YYNGEE. The CDR3 region has the DNA TGTGCCAGCAGCCAGAGGACCGGGACACGCTCCTCTGGAAACACCATATATTTT. Its translation is CASSQRTGTRSSGNTIYF.

The genes are TRBV7-2 and TRBJ2-7; D gene unclear. V dropped 1 base and J dropped 3 bases, with 16 bases sitting between them. CDR1 is SGHTA and CDR2 is FQGNSA in the germline V gene. This CDR3 comprises 16 residues. For the CDR3, the DNA is TGTGCCAGCAGCTTAGAAGCTAGGAGCGACGGCTACGAGCAGTACTTC. Its protein product is CASSLEARSDGYEQYF.

This chain uses TRBV27 with TRBJ2-3; no firm D call. Trimming removed 5 bases at V and 5 bases at J, with 20 bases between. The CDR3 has 16 amino acids. Germline CDR1 reads MNHEY; CDR2 reads SMNVEV (reference sequence). CDR3 in amino acids: CASSPLTNLPKDTQYF. In nucleotides, the CDR3 is TGTGCCAGCAGTCCCCTCACTAACCTCCCTAAAGATACGCAGTATTTT.

The chain couples TRBV29-1 to TRBJ1-5; 9 bases map to TRBD1. V was clipped by 7 bases and J by 6 bases; unmatched bases: 7. Germline values: CDR1 SQVTM, CDR2 ANQGSEA. The CDR3 consists of 13 residues. This chain's CDR3 is CSATGGFGQPQHF. CDR3 coding DNA: TGCAGCGCTACAGGGGGCTTTGGTCAGCCCCAGCATTTT.

This rearrangement joins TRBV28 to TRBJ2-3; D might be TRBD2 (6 bases). The V and J ends lost 5 bases and 9 bases respectively, with 9 bases between them. The CDR3 covers 11 residues. Germline CDR1 reads MDHEN; CDR2 reads SYDVKM. CDR3 protein: CASSRGITQYF. CDR3 bases: TGTGCCAGCAGTCGGGGGATCACGCAGTATTTT. Looking up the rest from reference TRBV28 and TRBJ2-3 gives the full variable domain: DVKVTQSSRYLVKRTGEKVFLECVQDMDHENMFWYRQDPGLGLRLIYFSYDVKMKEKGDIPEGYSVSREKKERFSLILESASTNQTSMYLCASSRGITQYFGPGTRLTVL.

V gene TRBV28 combines with J gene TRBJ2-1; D might be TRBD2 (6 bases). This CDR3 has 10 residues. Trimming removed 8 bases at V and 7 bases at J, with 6 bases between. Germline CDR1 and CDR2: MDHEN and SYDVKM. CDR3 DNA: TGTGCCAGCGGGGGGAATGAGCAGTTCTTC. This translates into CASGGNEQFF.

This chain uses TRBV25-1 with TRBJ1-2; D remains ambiguous. The length of the CDR3 is 11 residues. Looked up from germline, CDR1 is MGHDK and CDR2 is SYGVNS. The V gene lost 6 bases and the J gene lost 9 bases, with 11 bases spanning the gap. The CDR3 DNA follows: TGTGCCAGCAGGGGAGATTGGCGCTACACCTTC. This translates into CASRGDWRYTF.

The J gene is TRBJ2-1, the V gene TRBV11-2; 7 bases are a match to TRBD1. Germline V gene lookup returns CDR1 SGHAT and CDR2 FQNNGV. The CDR3 sequence is 15 residues long. J lost 9 bases, V lost 1 base, and 9 bases had no gene match. The CDR3, as DNA: TGTGCCAGCAGCTTAGGGGCCCTAGGGGGCAGTGAGCAGTTCTTC. Protein sequence: CASSLGALGGSEQFF. The variable domain in full, with the rest retrieved from reference TRBV11-2 and TRBJ2-1, is EAGVAQSPRYKIIEKRQSVAFWCNPISGHATLYWYQQILGQGPKLLIQFQNNGVVDDSQLPKDRFSAERLKGVDSTLKIQPAKLEDSAVYLCASSLGALGGSEQFFGPGTRLTVL.

J is TRBJ1-2 and V is TRBV30; D perhaps matches TRBD1 (5 bases). The CDR3 spans 11 residues. The V end was cut by 0 bases, the J end by 13 bases, with 12 bases between. The germline CDR1 and CDR2 sequences are GTSNPN and SVGIG (reference sequence). DNA for the CDR3: TGTGCCTGGAGTGTAAGCAGGGTGCTCACCTTC. Translation gives CAWSVSRVLTF.

The chain employs TRBV28 and TRBJ2-7, with D perhaps TRBD2 (5 bases). Trimming pared 4 bases from V and 3 bases from J, leaving 16 bases between. This CDR3 is 15 amino acids long. CDR1 and CDR2 from the germline V gene are MDHEN and SYDVKM. The CDR3 nucleotides are TGTGCCAGCAGTTCCCGTGCCGGGAACTACTACGAGCAGTACTTC. This encodes CASSSRAGNYYEQYF.